The clone carrying this TCR beta chain was seen just once. Its antigen is currently unknown. The CDR3 extends over 15 amino acids. With 5 bases clipped from V and 10 bases from J, the junction kept 14 bases outside the gene matches. CDR1 and CDR2 from the germline V gene are ENHRY and SYGVKD. Through a sample-barcoded 5' primer and a J-beta primer mix, a second PCR was run for roughly 6 to 12 cycles. Every sample gave at least 2.5 million paired-end reads containing CDR3. TCRdb recomputed calls from the 5' RACE reads with MiXCR, one row per CDR3 protein. The sample carries about 1.5 million distinct CDR3 sequences, approximately 38% recorded once. This record comes from a study of blood T cells in healthy people across ages. Study-wide results and caveats: Changes in expanded clonotypes were possibly confounded, as the CMV status of donors was unknown.

The chain employs TRBV10-3 and TRBJ2-1; 7 bases are a match to TRBD1. The sequenced sample consisted of blood. The sequence was collected from a woman under 30 in good health. CDR3 coding DNA: TGTGCCATCAGTTTTTCGACAGGGACGGCGGGCGAGCAGTTCTTC. Translated, it gives CAISFSTGTAGEQFF.